The present TCR beta chain was sequenced within a study of cytomegalovirus exposure and HLA in healthy donors. PCR was performed using 60 Vbeta and 13 Jbeta primers. Clones were read by immunoSEQ multiplex PCR, and TCRdb kept only the in-frame ones, dropping some. The table lists under 200,000 clones, 75% to 90% of them singletons. The germline V gene encodes CDR1 MNHEY and CDR2 SVGAGI. Trimming cost V 2 bases and J 8 bases; bases outside gene matches: 7. There are 14 residues in the CDR3. Whole-study results and caveats: The study reported that TCR beta sequences accurately predicted HLA-A and HLA-B alleles in most subjects.

This clone was observed a handful of times. The antigen remains unidentified. The V call is TRBV6-5, the J call TRBJ2-7; 9 nucleotides line up with TRBD1. This receptor was taken from a man in his late teens or twenties in good health and CMV-seropositive. Sequencing was carried out using PBMCs. The CDR3 DNA reads as TGTGCCAGCAGTTACCGTTGGGACAGGGACCAGCAGTACTTC. Translated, it gives CASSYRWDRDQQYF.